A selection of T cell receptor beta chains follows, all from one sample in a study of blood T cell repertoires in COVID-19. Data came from immunoSEQ multiplex PCR; TCRdb stores just in-frame clones and leaves some out. The table shows over 60,000 clones, with around 76% occurring only once. What was sequenced was peripheral blood. All receptors come from a human donor in a cohort sampled during active COVID-19. The conserved cysteine and the conserved F or W are not part of the CDR3 here. Not every row has a clone size; where given, it reads once, few, many or a size class.

clone_size j_call cdr3_length v_call cdr3_aa
NA TRBJ1-6 11 TRBV7-9 ASTGTANSPLH
NA TRBJ2-7 15 TRBV7-3 ASSSPTGTGGFYEQY
NA TRBJ2-1 11 TRBV6-5 ASSYDGGGEQF
NA TRBJ1-2 11 TRBV2 ASRGTGSYGYT
NA TRBJ1-1 12 TRBV4-3 ASSQAGTALYAF
NA TRBJ2-7 11 TRBV5-4 ASSSGPSYEQY
once TRBJ1-2 13 TRBV6-5 ASRVTVGASYGYT
NA TRBJ1-3 11 TRBV11-2 ASSVNSGNTIY
NA TRBJ2-1 14 TRBV7-2 ASSLDFVNRVNEQF
NA TRBJ2-3 11 TRBV6-5 ASSLPSTDTQY
NA TRBJ1-6 12 TRBV18 ASSPRGDNSPLH
NA TRBJ1-2 12 TRBV6-6 ASSESGQLYGYT
NA TRBJ1-2 10 TRBV19 ASSIGPGDYT
NA TRBJ1-3 14 TRBV30 AWRPGTGRSGNTIY
NA TRBJ1-1 12 TRBV27 ASSVDSLNTEAF
NA TRBJ1-4 12 TRBV7-9 ASSLVAGGGKLF
NA TRBJ2-7 12 TRBV11-2 ASSLDPAGGRQY
NA TRBJ2-7 11 TRBV18 ASSPRRAEEQY
NA TRBJ1-1 13 TRBV6-6 ASSYTGDGEQGAF
NA TRBJ1-3 13 TRBV7-2 ASTTGGFSGNTIY
few TRBJ2-6 16 TRBV4-3 ASSQETPRSSGANVLT
NA TRBJ2-2 17 TRBV19 ASSPGLAGGFRGTGELF
NA TRBJ2-1 11 TRBV10-3 AISESADNEQF
NA TRBJ1-1 13 TRBV13 ASSLQGAQNTEAF